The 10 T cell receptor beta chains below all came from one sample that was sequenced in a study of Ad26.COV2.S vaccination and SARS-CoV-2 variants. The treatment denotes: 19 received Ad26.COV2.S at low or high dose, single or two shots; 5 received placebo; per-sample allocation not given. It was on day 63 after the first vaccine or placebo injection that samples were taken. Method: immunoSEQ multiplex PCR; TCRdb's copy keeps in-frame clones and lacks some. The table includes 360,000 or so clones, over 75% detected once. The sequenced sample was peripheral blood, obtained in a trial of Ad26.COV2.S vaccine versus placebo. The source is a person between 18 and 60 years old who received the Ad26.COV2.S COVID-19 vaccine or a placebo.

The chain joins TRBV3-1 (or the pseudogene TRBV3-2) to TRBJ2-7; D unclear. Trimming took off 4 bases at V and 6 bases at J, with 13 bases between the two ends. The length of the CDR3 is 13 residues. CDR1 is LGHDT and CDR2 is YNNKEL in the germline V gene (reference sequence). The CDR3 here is CASSRVDTGEQYF. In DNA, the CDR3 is TGTGCCAGCAGCCGGGTAGATACCGGCGAGCAGTACTTC.

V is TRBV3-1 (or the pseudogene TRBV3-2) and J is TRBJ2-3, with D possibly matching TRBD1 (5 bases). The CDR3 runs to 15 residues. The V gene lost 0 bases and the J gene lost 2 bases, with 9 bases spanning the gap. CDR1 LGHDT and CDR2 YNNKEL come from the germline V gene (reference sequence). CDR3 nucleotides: TGTGCCAGCAGCCAAGAGGGCAGGGTCACAGATACGCAGTATTTT. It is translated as CASSQEGRVTDTQYF.

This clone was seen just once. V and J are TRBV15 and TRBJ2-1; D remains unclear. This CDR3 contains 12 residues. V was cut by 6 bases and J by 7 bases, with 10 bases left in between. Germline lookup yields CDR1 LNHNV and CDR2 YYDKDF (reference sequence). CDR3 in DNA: TGTGCCACCAGTACCTACCCAAATGAGCAGTTCTTC. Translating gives CATSTYPNEQFF. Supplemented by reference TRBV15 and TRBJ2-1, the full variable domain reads DAMVIQNPRYQVTQFGKPVTLSCSQTLNHNVMYWYQQKSSQAPKLLFHYYDKDFNNEADTPDNFQSRRPNTSFCFLDIRSPGLGDTAMYLCATSTYPNEQFFGPGTRLTVL.

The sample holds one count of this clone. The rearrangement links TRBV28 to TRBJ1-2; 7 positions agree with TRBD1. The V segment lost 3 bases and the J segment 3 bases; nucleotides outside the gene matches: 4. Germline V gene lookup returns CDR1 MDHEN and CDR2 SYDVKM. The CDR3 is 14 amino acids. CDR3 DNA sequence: TGTGCCAGCAGTTTGGGGACAGCTTACTATGGCTACACCTTC. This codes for CASSLGTAYYGYTF.

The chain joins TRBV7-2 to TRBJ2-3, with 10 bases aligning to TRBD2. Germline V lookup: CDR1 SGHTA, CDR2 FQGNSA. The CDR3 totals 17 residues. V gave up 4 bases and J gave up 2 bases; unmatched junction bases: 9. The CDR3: CASSSPLAGVATDTQYF. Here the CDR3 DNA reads TGTGCCAGCAGCTCCCCTCTAGCGGGAGTGGCCACAGATACGCAGTATTTT.

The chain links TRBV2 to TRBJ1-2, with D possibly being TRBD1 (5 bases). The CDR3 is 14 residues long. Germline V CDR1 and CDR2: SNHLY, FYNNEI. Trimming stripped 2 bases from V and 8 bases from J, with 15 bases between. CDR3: CASSEPTRGVGYTF. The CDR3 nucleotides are TGTGCCAGCAGTGAACCAACACGGGGGGTCGGCTACACCTTC.

CDR3 protein: CASRTGTSSYNEQFF. The CDR3 bases are TGTGCCAGTAGAACCGGGACGAGCTCCTACAATGAGCAGTTCTTC. The V call is TRBV19, the J call TRBJ2-1, with D possibly called TRBD1 or TRBD2 (5 bases each). This CDR3 has 15 residues. Deletions cut 6 bases from V and 0 bases from J, with 12 bases between. Per the germline V gene, CDR1 is LNHDA and CDR2 is SQIVND (reference sequence).

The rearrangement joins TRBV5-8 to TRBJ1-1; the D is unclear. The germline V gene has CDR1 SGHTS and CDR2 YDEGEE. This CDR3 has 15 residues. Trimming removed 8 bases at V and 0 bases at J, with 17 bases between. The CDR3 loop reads CASREPGSLNTEAFF. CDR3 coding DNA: TGTGCCAGTCGAGAGCCAGGCTCCCTGAACACTGAAGCTTTCTTT.

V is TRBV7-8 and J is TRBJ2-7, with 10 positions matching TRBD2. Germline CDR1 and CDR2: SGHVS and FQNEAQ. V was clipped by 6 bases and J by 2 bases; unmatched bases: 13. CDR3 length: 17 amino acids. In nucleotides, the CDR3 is TGTGCCAGCAGTTCCCGAGGGACTAGCGCCTCTGCCTACGAGCAGTACTTC. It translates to CASSSRGTSASAYEQYF.

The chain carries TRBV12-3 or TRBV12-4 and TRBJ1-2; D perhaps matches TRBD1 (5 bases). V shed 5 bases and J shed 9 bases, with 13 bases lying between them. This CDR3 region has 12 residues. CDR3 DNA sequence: TGTGCCAGCAGTCCGGGGACTTCTCGCTACACCTTC. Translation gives CASSPGTSRYTF.